This TCR beta chain was retrieved from a study of CD8 T cells in acute hepatitis C reinfection. Whole-study findings and limits: Only TCRbeta was bulk sequenced, so alphabeta pairing is unknown.

Germline V CDR1 and CDR2: SEHNR, FQNEAQ (reference sequence). Deletions cut 6 bases from V and 7 bases from J, with 18 bases between. This CDR3 has 15 amino acids. Only in-frame clones appear in the TCRdb table, and some are missing; sequencing was by immunoSEQ multiplex PCR. The data contain 30,000 to 40,000 clones, 87% of them singletons. Time point denoted: naive CD8 control sorted from an acute-time-point sample. As regards this clone: Its target is unknown.

Sequenced input: naive CD8+ T cells from PBMCs. The TCR sequence derives from a man aged 30 to 39 with chronic hepatitis C. V usage is TRBV7-9 and J usage is TRBJ2-2; the D gene could be TRBD1 or TRBD2 (6 bases each). The CDR3 reads CASSQTGSGGGELFF. The CDR3 bases are TGTGCCAGCAGTCAAACAGGGTCCGGGGGCGGGGAGCTGTTTTTT.